A selection of T cell receptor beta chains follows, all from one sample in a study of chemoradiotherapy in HPV16-positive cancers. Method: immunoSEQ multiplex PCR; TCRdb's copy keeps in-frame clones and lacks some. In the table there are just under 40,000 clones, around 80% of which are singletons. Sequencing used blood, obtained from a patient who underwent chemoradiotherapy. These receptors were obtained from a human donor with HPV-associated anogenital cancer. The CDR3 runs from the conserved cysteine through the conserved F or W. The order of the fields is V gene, CDR3 length, clone size, J gene, D gene, CDR3 protein, CDR3 DNA. D genes are given only for firm matches. Rows give clone size only sometimes, using once, few, many, or a class for an expanded clone.

v_call: TRBV28; cdr3_length: 12; clone_size: once; j_call: TRBJ1-5; d_call: NA; cdr3_aa: CASGTVDQPQHF; cdr3_nt: TGTGCCAGCGGAACAGTCGACCAGCCCCAGCATTTT
v_call: TRBV30; cdr3_length: 13; clone_size: NA; j_call: TRBJ2-7; d_call: NA; cdr3_aa: CAWRLRGGHEQYF; cdr3_nt: TGTGCCTGGAGGTTAAGGGGGGGACACGAGCAGTACTTC
v_call: TRBV9; cdr3_length: 16; clone_size: NA; j_call: TRBJ1-6; d_call: NA; cdr3_aa: CASSVAWWTRNSPLHF; cdr3_nt: TGTGCCAGCAGCGTAGCTTGGTGGACCAGGAATTCACCCCTCCACTTT
v_call: TRBV7-8; cdr3_length: 12; clone_size: once; j_call: TRBJ1-2; d_call: NA; cdr3_aa: CASSLGFFGYTF; cdr3_nt: TGTGCCAGCAGCTTGGGTTTTTTTGGCTACACCTTC
v_call: TRBV6-6; cdr3_length: 12; clone_size: NA; j_call: TRBJ2-3; d_call: NA; cdr3_aa: CASSPSTDTQYF; cdr3_nt: TGTGCCAGCAGCCCTAGCACAGATACGCAGTATTTT
v_call: TRBV21-1; cdr3_length: 15; clone_size: NA; j_call: TRBJ1-1; d_call: NA; cdr3_aa: CASSKVGQENTEAFF; cdr3_nt: TGTGCCAGCAGCAAAGTCGGGCAGGAGAACACTGAAGCTTTCTTT
v_call: TRBV5-1; cdr3_length: 14; clone_size: NA; j_call: TRBJ2-5; d_call: TRBD2; cdr3_aa: CASSPTSAQETQYF; cdr3_nt: TGCGCCAGCAGCCCGACTAGCGCCCAAGAGACCCAGTACTTC
v_call: TRBV2; cdr3_length: 21; clone_size: once; j_call: TRBJ2-3; d_call: TRBD2; cdr3_aa: CASSESQPLAGGSIPTDTQYF; cdr3_nt: TGTGCCAGCAGTGAATCGCAACCACTAGCGGGGGGGTCTATACCCACAGATACGCAGTATTTT
v_call: TRBV6-6; cdr3_length: 14; clone_size: NA; j_call: TRBJ2-7; d_call: TRBD2; cdr3_aa: CASSALPGGYEQYF; cdr3_nt: TGTGCCAGCAGTGCGCTCCCGGGGGGCTACGAGCAGTACTTC
v_call: TRBV5-4; cdr3_length: 14; clone_size: NA; j_call: TRBJ2-5; d_call: TRBD2; cdr3_aa: CASSPGLGGKTQYF; cdr3_nt: TGTGCCAGCAGCCCGGGACTAGGTGGAAAGACCCAGTACTTC
v_call: TRBV2; cdr3_length: 16; clone_size: NA; j_call: TRBJ1-6; d_call: TRBD1; cdr3_aa: CASSGYVGQGKSGLHF; cdr3_nt: TGTGCCAGCAGTGGCTACGTGGGACAGGGAAAGTCTGGCCTCCACTTT
v_call: TRBV5-1; cdr3_length: 15; clone_size: NA; j_call: TRBJ2-5; d_call: TRBD2; cdr3_aa: CASSSGLAGTETQYF; cdr3_nt: TGCGCCAGCAGCTCGGGACTAGCGGGGACGGAGACCCAGTACTTC
v_call: TRBV2; cdr3_length: 15; clone_size: NA; j_call: TRBJ1-5; d_call: NA; cdr3_aa: CASSELAGENQPQHF; cdr3_nt: TGTGCCAGCAGTGAACTGGCAGGGGAGAATCAGCCCCAGCATTTT
v_call: TRBV9; cdr3_length: 14; clone_size: NA; j_call: TRBJ2-3; d_call: NA; cdr3_aa: CASSVGSITDTQYF; cdr3_nt: TGTGCCAGCAGCGTAGGGAGTATCACAGATACGCAGTATTTT
v_call: TRBV19; cdr3_length: 14; clone_size: few; j_call: TRBJ2-2; d_call: TRBD1; cdr3_aa: CASSTGQGPGELFF; cdr3_nt: TGTGCCAGTAGTACGGGACAGGGCCCCGGGGAGCTGTTTTTT
v_call: TRBV4-3; cdr3_length: 16; clone_size: NA; j_call: TRBJ2-3; d_call: NA; cdr3_aa: CASSQDGGGRADTQYF; cdr3_nt: TGCGCCAGCAGCCAAGATGGAGGGGGGAGGGCAGATACGCAGTATTTT
v_call: TRBV28; cdr3_length: 12; clone_size: NA; j_call: TRBJ1-2; d_call: TRBD1; cdr3_aa: CASSGQGYGYTF; cdr3_nt: TGTGCCAGCAGTGGACAGGGCTATGGCTACACCTTC
v_call: TRBV11-1; cdr3_length: 15; clone_size: NA; j_call: TRBJ1-1; d_call: TRBD1; cdr3_aa: CASSFPTGVNTEAFF; cdr3_nt: TGTGCCAGCAGCTTCCCGACAGGGGTGAACACTGAAGCTTTCTTT
v_call: TRBV6-5; cdr3_length: 15; clone_size: NA; j_call: TRBJ2-3; d_call: NA; cdr3_aa: CASRLSGFSTDTQYF; cdr3_nt: TGTGCCAGCAGACTGAGCGGTTTTAGCACAGATACGCAGTATTTT
v_call: TRBV6-5; cdr3_length: 13; clone_size: NA; j_call: TRBJ1-1; d_call: NA; cdr3_aa: CASKGDRNTEAFF; cdr3_nt: TGTGCCAGCAAGGGGGACCGGAACACTGAAGCTTTCTTT
v_call: TRBV19; cdr3_length: 12; clone_size: NA; j_call: TRBJ1-5; d_call: NA; cdr3_aa: CASTGFPGPQHF; cdr3_nt: TGTGCCAGTACGGGCTTCCCTGGGCCCCAGCATTTT
v_call: TRBV5-6; cdr3_length: 16; clone_size: NA; j_call: TRBJ2-3; d_call: TRBD2; cdr3_aa: CASSLDAGRVTDTQYF; cdr3_nt: TGTGCCAGCAGCTTGGACGCAGGGAGGGTGACAGATACGCAGTATTTT
v_call: TRBV5-1; cdr3_length: 15; clone_size: NA; j_call: TRBJ1-1; d_call: TRBD1; cdr3_aa: CASSSGGTANTEAFF; cdr3_nt: TGCGCCAGCAGCTCTGGCGGGACAGCGAACACTGAAGCTTTCTTT
v_call: TRBV19; cdr3_length: 14; clone_size: NA; j_call: TRBJ1-1; d_call: TRBD1; cdr3_aa: CASSPDRWNTEAFF; cdr3_nt: TGTGCCAGTAGTCCGGACAGGTGGAACACTGAAGCTTTCTTT
v_call: TRBV6-5; cdr3_length: 13; clone_size: NA; j_call: TRBJ1-4; d_call: NA; cdr3_aa: CASRGPTNEKLFF; cdr3_nt: TGTGCCAGCCGGGGGCCGACTAATGAAAAACTGTTTTTT
v_call: TRBV7-9; cdr3_length: 12; clone_size: few; j_call: TRBJ1-1; d_call: NA; cdr3_aa: CASNLHSTEAFF; cdr3_nt: TGTGCCAGCAATCTACATTCCACTGAAGCTTTCTTT
v_call: TRBV9; cdr3_length: 13; clone_size: NA; j_call: TRBJ2-1; d_call: NA; cdr3_aa: CASSGGLANEQFF; cdr3_nt: TGTGCCAGCAGCGGGGGGCTAGCCAATGAGCAGTTCTTC